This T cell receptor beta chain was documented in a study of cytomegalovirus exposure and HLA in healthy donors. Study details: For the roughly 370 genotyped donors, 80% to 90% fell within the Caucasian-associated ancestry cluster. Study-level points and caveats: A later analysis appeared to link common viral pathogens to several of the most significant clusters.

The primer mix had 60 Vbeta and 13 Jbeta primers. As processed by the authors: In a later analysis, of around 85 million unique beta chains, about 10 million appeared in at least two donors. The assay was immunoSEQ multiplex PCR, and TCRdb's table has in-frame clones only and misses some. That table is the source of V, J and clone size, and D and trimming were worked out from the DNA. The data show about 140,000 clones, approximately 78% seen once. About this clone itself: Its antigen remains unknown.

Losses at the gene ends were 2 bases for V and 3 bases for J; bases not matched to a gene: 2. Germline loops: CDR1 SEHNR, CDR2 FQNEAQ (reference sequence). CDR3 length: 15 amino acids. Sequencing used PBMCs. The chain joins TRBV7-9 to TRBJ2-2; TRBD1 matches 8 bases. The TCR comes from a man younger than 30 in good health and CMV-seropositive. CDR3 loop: CASSLRTGYTGELFF. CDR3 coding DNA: TGTGCCAGCAGCTTAAGGACAGGGTACACCGGGGAGCTGTTTTTT.